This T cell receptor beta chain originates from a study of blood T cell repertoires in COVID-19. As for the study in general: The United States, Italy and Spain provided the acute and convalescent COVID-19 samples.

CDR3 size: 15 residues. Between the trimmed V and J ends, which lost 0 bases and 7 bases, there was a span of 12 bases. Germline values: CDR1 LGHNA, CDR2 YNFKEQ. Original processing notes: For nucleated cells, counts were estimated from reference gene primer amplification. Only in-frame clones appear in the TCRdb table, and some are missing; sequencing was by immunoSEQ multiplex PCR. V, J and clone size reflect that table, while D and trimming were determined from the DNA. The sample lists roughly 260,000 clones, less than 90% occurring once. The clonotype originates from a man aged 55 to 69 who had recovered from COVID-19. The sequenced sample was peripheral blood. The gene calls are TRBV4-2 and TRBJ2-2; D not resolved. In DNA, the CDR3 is TGTGCCAGCAGCCAAGAACCTCTAATCTTCGGGGAGCTGTTTTTT. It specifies CASSQEPLIFGELFF.